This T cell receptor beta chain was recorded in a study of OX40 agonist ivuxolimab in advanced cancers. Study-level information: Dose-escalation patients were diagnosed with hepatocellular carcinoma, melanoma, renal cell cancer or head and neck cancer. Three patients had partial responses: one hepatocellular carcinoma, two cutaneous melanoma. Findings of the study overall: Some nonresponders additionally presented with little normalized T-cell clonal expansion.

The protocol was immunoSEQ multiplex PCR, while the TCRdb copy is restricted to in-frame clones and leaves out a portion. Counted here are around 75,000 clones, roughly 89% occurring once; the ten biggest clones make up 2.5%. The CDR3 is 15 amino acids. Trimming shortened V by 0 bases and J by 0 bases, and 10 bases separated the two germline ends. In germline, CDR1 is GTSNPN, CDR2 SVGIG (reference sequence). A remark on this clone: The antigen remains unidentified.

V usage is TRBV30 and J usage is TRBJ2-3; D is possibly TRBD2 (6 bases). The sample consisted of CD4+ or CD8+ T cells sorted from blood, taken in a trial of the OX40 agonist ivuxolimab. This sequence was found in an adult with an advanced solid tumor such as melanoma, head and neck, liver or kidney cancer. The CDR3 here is CAWSVPLASTDTQYF. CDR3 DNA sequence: TGTGCCTGGAGTGTACCTCTAGCGAGCACAGATACGCAGTATTTT.